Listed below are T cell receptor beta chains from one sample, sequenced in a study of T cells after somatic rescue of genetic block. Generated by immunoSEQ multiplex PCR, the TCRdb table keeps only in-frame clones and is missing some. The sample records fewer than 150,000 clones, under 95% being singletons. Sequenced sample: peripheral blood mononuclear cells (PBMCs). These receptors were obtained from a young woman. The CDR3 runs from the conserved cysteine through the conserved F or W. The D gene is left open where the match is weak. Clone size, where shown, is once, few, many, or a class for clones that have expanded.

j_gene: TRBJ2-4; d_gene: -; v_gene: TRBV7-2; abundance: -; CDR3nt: TGTGCCAGCAGCTTACAGTCCATTTTAGCCAAAAACATTCAGTACTTC; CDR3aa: CASSLQSILAKNIQYF
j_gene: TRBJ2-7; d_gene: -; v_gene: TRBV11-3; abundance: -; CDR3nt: TGTGCCAGCAGCTCATCAGACTACGAGCAGTACTTC; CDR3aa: CASSSSDYEQYF
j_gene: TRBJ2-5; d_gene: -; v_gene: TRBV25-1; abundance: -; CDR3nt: TGTGCCAGCAGTATGGCAGGGTGGGAGACCCAGTACTTC; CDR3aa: CASSMAGWETQYF
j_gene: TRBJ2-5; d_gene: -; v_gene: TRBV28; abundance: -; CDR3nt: TGTGCCAGCGGTGAAGCAGGTCGGGAGACCCAGTACTTC; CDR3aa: CASGEAGRETQYF
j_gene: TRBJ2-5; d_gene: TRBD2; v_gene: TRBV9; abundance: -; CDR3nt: TGTGCCAGCAGCGTAGATCCTCCGGGACTAGCGGGGGCAGCGGAGACCCAGTACTTC; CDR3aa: CASSVDPPGLAGAAETQYF
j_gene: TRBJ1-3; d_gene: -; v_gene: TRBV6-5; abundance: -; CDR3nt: TGTGCCAGCAGTTACTCGACACAGGGATACACCATATATTTT; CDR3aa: CASSYSTQGYTIYF
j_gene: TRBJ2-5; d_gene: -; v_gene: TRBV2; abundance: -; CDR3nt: TGTGCCAGCAGCGGGAGCTTCAGGGAGACCCAGTACTTC; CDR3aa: CASSGSFRETQYF
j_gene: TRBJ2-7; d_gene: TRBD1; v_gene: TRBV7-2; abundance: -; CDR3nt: TGTGCCAGCAGTGATCCCGGACAGGCACGCGAGCAGTACTTC; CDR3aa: CASSDPGQAREQYF
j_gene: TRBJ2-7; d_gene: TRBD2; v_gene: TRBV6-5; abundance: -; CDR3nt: TGTGCCAGCAGCATCGGACTAGCGGGGATATACGAGCAGTACTTC; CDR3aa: CASSIGLAGIYEQYF
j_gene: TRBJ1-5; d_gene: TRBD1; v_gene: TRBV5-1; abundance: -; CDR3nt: TGCGCCAGCAGCTTGTTGGGACAGGGCGATCAGCCCCAGCATTTT; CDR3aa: CASSLLGQGDQPQHF
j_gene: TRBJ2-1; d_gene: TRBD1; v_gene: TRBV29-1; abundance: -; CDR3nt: TGCAGCGTTGAAGAGAGGCAGGGGGCGGGGAATGAGCAGTTCTTC; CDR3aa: CSVEERQGAGNEQFF
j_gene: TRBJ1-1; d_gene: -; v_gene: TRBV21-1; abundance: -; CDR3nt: TGTGCCAGCAGCAACCCATCTCCGACGGACATCAATCTTCGGAGAGCTTTCTTT; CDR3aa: CASSNPSPTDINLRRAFF
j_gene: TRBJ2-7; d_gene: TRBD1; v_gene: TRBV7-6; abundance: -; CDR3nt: TGTGCCAGCAGCGCCGGGACAGGGACGCTTGCCTACGAGCAGTACTTC; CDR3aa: CASSAGTGTLAYEQYF
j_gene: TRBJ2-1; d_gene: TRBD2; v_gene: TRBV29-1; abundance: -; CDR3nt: TGCAGCGTTAGCGGGGGCCTATACAATGAGCAGTTCTTC; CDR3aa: CSVSGGLYNEQFF
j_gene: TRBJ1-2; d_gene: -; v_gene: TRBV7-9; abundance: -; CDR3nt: TGTGCCAGCAGCTTAGATTCCTATGGCTACACCTTC; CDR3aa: CASSLDSYGYTF
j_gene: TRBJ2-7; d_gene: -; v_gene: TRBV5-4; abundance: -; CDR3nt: TGTGCCAGCAGCGGCACAGGGAATCGCTCCTACGAGCAGTACTTC; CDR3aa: CASSGTGNRSYEQYF
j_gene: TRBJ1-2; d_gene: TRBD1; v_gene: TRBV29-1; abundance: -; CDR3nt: TGCAGCGTTAGGGGGCGGACAGCGCCTAACTATGGCTACACCTTC; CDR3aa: CSVRGRTAPNYGYTF
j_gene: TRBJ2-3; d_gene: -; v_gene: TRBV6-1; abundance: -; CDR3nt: TGTGCCACCGGCCTGTCACCGGAGAGCACAGATACGCAGTATTTT; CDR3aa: CATGLSPESTDTQYF
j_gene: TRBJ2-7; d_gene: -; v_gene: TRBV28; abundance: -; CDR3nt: TGTGCCAGCACTCCCACAGGACGGGCTCTTAGCTACGAGCAGTACTTC; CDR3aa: CASTPTGRALSYEQYF
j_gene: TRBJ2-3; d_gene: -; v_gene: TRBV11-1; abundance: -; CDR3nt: TGTGCCAGCAGCGCCGGAGGGCTTGAGGTCACAGATACGCAGTATTTT; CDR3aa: CASSAGGLEVTDTQYF
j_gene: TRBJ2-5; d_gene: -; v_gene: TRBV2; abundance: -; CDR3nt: TGTGCCAGCAGTGAAGCCCCGCCGACAGAGACCCAGTACTTC; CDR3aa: CASSEAPPTETQYF
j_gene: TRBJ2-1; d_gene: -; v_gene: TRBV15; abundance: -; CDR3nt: TGTGCCACCAGCAGAGGTAGAAATGAGCAGTTCTTC; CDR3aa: CATSRGRNEQFF
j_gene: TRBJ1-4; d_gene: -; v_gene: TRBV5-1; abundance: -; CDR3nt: TGCGCCAGCAGCCCGAGCTTCGCCCCCTCAGGGAAACTGTTTTTT; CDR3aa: CASSPSFAPSGKLFF
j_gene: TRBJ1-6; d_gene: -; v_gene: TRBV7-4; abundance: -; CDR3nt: TGTGCCAGCAAAAACGCCCAATTAGCTCTCGTAGATAATTCACCCCTCCACTTT; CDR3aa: CASKNAQLALVDNSPLHF
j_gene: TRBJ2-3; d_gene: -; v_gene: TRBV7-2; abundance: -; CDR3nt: TGTGCCAGCAGCTTAGGGCCCGGGACTCCGGTCAAAGATACGCAGTATTTT; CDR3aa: CASSLGPGTPVKDTQYF
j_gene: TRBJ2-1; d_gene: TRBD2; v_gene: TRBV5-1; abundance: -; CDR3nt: TGCGCCAGCAGCCCTCTAGCGGGCCCCTACAATGAGCAGTTCTTC; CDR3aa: CASSPLAGPYNEQFF
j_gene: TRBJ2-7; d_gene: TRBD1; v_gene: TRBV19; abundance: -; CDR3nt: TGTGCCAGTAGTCCCGGGACAGGGAGTCGCGAGCAGTACTTC; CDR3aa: CASSPGTGSREQYF
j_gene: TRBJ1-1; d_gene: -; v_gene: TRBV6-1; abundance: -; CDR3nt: TGTGCCACCCTGCGGGGGGGGAACACTGAAGCTTTCTTT; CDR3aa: CATLRGGNTEAFF
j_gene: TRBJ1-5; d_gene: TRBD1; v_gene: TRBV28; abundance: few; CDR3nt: TGTGCCAGCAGCAGAGACAGGGTTCAGCCCCAGCATTTT; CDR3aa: CASSRDRVQPQHF
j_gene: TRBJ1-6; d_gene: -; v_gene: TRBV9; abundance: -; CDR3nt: TGTGCCAGCAGCGCTGGGACTCCTATAAACTCCCTCCACTTT; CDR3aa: CASSAGTPINSLHF
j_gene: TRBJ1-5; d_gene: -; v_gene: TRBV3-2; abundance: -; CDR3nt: TGTGCCAGCCCACAGCCCCAGCATTTT; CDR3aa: CASPQPQHF
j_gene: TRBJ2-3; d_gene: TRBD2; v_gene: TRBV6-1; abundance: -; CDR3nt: TGTGCCAGCAGTGAAATAGCGGGGGGCACAGATACGCAGTATTTT; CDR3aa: CASSEIAGGTDTQYF
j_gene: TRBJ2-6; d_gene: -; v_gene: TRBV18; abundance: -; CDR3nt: TGTGCCAGCTCAAATACAGGGACCGGGGCCAACGTCCTGACTTTC; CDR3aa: CASSNTGTGANVLTF
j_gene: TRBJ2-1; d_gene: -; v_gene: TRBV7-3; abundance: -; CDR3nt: TGTGCCAGCAGCTTAATACATCTTGTCTACAATGAGCAGTTCTTC; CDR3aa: CASSLIHLVYNEQFF
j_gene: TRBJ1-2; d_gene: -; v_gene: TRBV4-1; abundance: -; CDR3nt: TGCGCCAGCAGCCAACCCGGGGGCGACTATGGCTACACCTTC; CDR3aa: CASSQPGGDYGYTF
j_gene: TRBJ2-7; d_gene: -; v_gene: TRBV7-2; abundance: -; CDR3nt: TGTGCCAGCAGCTACACCTACGAGCAGTACTTC; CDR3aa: CASSYTYEQYF
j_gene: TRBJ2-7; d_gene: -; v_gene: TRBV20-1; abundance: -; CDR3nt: TGCAGTGCTAGAGATGAGCCCGAGCAGTACTTC; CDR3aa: CSARDEPEQYF
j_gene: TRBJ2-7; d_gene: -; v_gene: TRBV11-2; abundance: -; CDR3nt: TGTGCCAGCAGCTTACAGGGTCTTGGCGAGCAGTACTTC; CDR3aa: CASSLQGLGEQYF
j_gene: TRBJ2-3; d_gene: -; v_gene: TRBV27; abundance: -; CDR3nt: TGTGCCAGCAGTATAAGGGTTGCAGATACGCAGTATTTT; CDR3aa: CASSIRVADTQYF
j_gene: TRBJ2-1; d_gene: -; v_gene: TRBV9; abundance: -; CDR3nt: TGTGCCAGCAGCGTAGAGGGGTTTTCGGAGCAGTTCTTC; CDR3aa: CASSVEGFSEQFF
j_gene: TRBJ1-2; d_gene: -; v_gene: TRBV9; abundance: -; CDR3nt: TGTGCCAGCAGCGTAGCAGCGCTACCCAACTATGGCTACACCTTC; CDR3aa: CASSVAALPNYGYTF
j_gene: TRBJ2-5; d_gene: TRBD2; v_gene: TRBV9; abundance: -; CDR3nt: TGTGCCAGCAGCGACGCTAGCGGGGGAGCATTCAGAGGGACCCAGTACTTC; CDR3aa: CASSDASGGAFRGTQYF
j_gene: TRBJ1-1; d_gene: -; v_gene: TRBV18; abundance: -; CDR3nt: TGTGCCAGCTCACCAGGGGGTAAGGTTAGCACTGAAGCTTTCTTT; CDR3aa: CASSPGGKVSTEAFF
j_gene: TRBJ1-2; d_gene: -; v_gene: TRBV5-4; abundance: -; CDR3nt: TGTGCCAGCAGCCTTGGGGCATTCTATGGCTACACCTTC; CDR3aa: CASSLGAFYGYTF
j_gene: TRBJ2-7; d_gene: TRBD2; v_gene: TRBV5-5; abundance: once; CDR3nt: TGTGCCAGCAGCTTAGACACCCCGCGGGGGAATCCCTACGAGCAGTACTTC; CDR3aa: CASSLDTPRGNPYEQYF